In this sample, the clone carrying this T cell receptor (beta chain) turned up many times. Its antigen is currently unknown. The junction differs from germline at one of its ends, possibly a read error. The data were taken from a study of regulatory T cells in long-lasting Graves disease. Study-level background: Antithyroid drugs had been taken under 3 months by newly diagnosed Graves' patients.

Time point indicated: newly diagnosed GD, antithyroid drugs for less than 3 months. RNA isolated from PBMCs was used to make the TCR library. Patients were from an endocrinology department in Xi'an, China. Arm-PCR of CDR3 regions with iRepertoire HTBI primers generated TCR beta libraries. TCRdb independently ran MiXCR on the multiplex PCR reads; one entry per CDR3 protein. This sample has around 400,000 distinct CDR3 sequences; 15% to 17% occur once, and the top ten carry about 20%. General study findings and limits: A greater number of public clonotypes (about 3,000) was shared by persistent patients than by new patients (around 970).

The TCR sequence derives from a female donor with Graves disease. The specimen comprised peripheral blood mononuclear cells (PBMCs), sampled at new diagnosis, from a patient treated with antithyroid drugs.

The CDR3 DNA reads TGTGCCAGCAGCCTAGCGAGGCAGGGGGGAAGGAGTGAGCAGTTCTTC. The encoded protein is CASSLARQGGRSEQFF. This chain connects TRBV7-9 to TRBJ2-1; D perhaps matches TRBD1 (7 bases). This CDR3 is built from 16 residues. Germline V gene data show CDR1 as SEHNR and CDR2 as FQNEAQ (reference sequence). Full variable domain (remainder filled in from reference TRBV7-9 and TRBJ2-1): DTGVSQNPRHKITKRGQNVTFRCDPISEHNRLYWYRQTLGQGPEFLTYFQNEAQLEKSRLLSDRFSAERPKGSFSTLEIQRTEQGDSAMYLCASSLARQGGRSEQFFGPGTRLTVL.